The 31 T cell receptor beta chains presented below share a single source sample, sequenced in a study of cytomegalovirus exposure and HLA in healthy donors. The PCR had 60 Vbeta and 13 Jbeta primers. Some clones are missing from TCRdb's copy, which holds only in-frame ones; the method was immunoSEQ multiplex PCR. Its table records roughly 80,000 clones. Sequenced material: PBMCs. These receptors all come from a woman aged 25 to 39 in good health and CMV-seronegative.

This rearrangement joins TRBV11-2 to TRBJ2-4; no clear D. The CDR3 is made up of 13 amino acids. Trimming left V 5 bases short and J 5 bases short, with 10 bases between. Germline CDR1 reads SGHAT; CDR2 reads FQNNGV. CDR3 bases: TGTGCCAGCAGCCTCCAGAATGAAAACATTCAGTACTTC. It is translated as CASSLQNENIQYF.

As DNA, the CDR3 is TGTGCCAGTAGTACAGGGAGGGAGACCCAGTACTTC. Its translation: CASSTGRETQYF. This chain connects TRBV19 to TRBJ2-5; tentative D call: TRBD2 (6 bases). V lost 4 bases to trimming and J lost 5 bases, with 8 bases between them. Germline CDR1 is LNHDA and CDR2 is SQIVND (reference sequence). The CDR3 covers 12 residues.

The rearrangement joins TRBV7-9 to TRBJ1-5; D is possibly TRBD1 (5 bases). Germline V gives CDR1 SEHNR, CDR2 FQNEAQ (reference sequence). Trimming left V 0 bases short and J 9 bases short, with 9 bases between. The CDR3 covers 13 residues. Written as DNA, the CDR3 is TGTGCCAGCAGCTTAGCGACCGGGGGGCCCCAGCATTTT. Its translation is CASSLATGGPQHF.

This chain uses TRBV4-1 with TRBJ2-1; 9 bases agree with TRBD2. Germline CDR1 and CDR2: MGHRA and YSYEKL. CDR3 length equals 15 residues. Trimming at V came to 5 bases and at J to 4 bases, leaving 6 bases not matched to a gene. CDR3 DNA: TGCGCCAGCAGCTCGGGACTAGCTCAGTACAATGAGCAGTTCTTC. Its protein is CASSSGLAQYNEQFF.

The rearrangement links TRBV30 to TRBJ2-1, with 10 positions matching TRBD2. After removal of 4 bases from V and 6 bases from J, the junction contained 6 bases not matched to a gene. The CDR3 has 14 amino acids. Germline CDR1 is GTSNPN and CDR2 is SVGIG (reference sequence). The CDR3 nucleotides read TGTGCCTGGACCCTAGCGGGAGTAGTCAATGAGCAGTTCTTC. This translates into CAWTLAGVVNEQFF.

The CDR3 protein is CASSENQAGGETQYF. The CDR3 bases are TGTGCCAGCAGTGAAAATCAAGCGGGAGGGGAGACCCAGTACTTC. The rearrangement links TRBV6-1 to TRBJ2-5; 10 nucleotides align to TRBD2. This CDR3 spans 15 amino acids. Germline V CDR1 and CDR2: MNHNS, SASEGT. Germline trimming cut 2 bases from V and 5 bases from J; bases unmatched to any gene: 5.

The V and J genes are TRBV19 and TRBJ2-7; 14 nucleotides agree with TRBD2. CDR3 length: 14 residues. Looked up from germline, CDR1 is LNHDA and CDR2 is SQIVND (reference sequence). J was trimmed by 4 bases and V by 5 bases; bases with no gene match: 1. CDR3 in amino acids: CASSRLAGGYEQYF. The CDR3 bases are TGTGCCAGTAGTCGACTAGCGGGAGGGTACGAGCAGTACTTC. The entire variable domain, with the rest obtained from reference TRBV19 and TRBJ2-7, is as follows: DGGITQSPKYLFRKEGQNVTLSCEQNLNHDAMYWYRQDPGQGLRLIYYSQIVNDFQKGDIAEGYSVSREKKESFPLTVTSAQKNPTAFYLCASSRLAGGYEQYFGPGTRLTVT.

This chain uses TRBV2 with TRBJ2-7; D is uncertain. CDR1 and CDR2 (germline): SNHLY, FYNNEI. V gave up 4 bases and J gave up 3 bases, with 10 bases separating them. This CDR3 region has 13 residues. The CDR3 nucleotides are TGTGCCAGCAGTGGTGGGCCGAACTACGAGCAGTACTTC. Translating gives CASSGGPNYEQYF. Supplemented by reference TRBV2 and TRBJ2-7, the full variable domain reads EPEVTQTPSHQVTQMGQEVILRCVPISNHLYFYWYRQILGQKVEFLVSFYNNEISEKSEIFDDQFSVERPDGSNFTLKIRSTKLEDSAMYFCASSGGPNYEQYFGPGTRLTVT.

CDR3 in DNA: TGTGCCATCAGTGAGTCAGGCAGGGGGAACTATGGCTACACCTTC. Amino acid sequence: CAISESGRGNYGYTF. The gene calls are TRBV10-3 and TRBJ1-2; 7 bases are shared with TRBD1. The germline gives CDR1 ENHRY, CDR2 SYGVKD. Unmatched junction bases numbered 3, after V lost 0 bases and J lost 2 bases. The CDR3 totals 15 residues.

The genes are TRBV7-9 and TRBJ1-1, with a possible D match to TRBD1 (5 bases). This CDR3 region has 14 residues. Germline CDR1 and CDR2: SEHNR and FQNEAQ (reference sequence). Trimming cost V 6 bases and J 3 bases, with 14 bases left between them. In DNA, the CDR3 is TGTGCCAGCAGACACGACGGGGGTTACACTGAAGCTTTCTTT. Its protein product is CASRHDGGYTEAFF.

The chain carries TRBV11-2 and TRBJ2-2, with TRBD2 matching over 11 bases. Germline V gene data show CDR1 as SGHAT and CDR2 as FQNNGV. The V gene end was trimmed by 5 bases and the J gene end by 6 bases; junction bases not matched to a gene: 5. The CDR3 sequence is 15 residues long. The DNA of the CDR3 is TGTGCCAGCAGCGCATTGACTAGCGGGGCCGGGGAGCTGTTTTTT. Its protein product is CASSALTSGAGELFF.

The gene calls are TRBV15 and TRBJ1-5; 9 positions match TRBD1. The germline CDR1 and CDR2 sequences are LNHNV and YYDKDF (reference sequence). The CDR3 contains 14 residues. V gave up 2 bases and J gave up 10 bases; unmatched junction bases: 6. CDR3 nucleotides: TGTGCCACCAGCAGAACCCGGGACAGGGCCCCCCAGCATTTT. It translates to CATSRTRDRAPQHF.

The rearrangement links TRBV10-3 to TRBJ2-3; 7 bases fit TRBD2. This CDR3 is built from 18 residues. Germline CDR1 and CDR2: ENHRY and SYGVKD. The ends lost 7 bases at V and 3 bases at J; junction bases unmatched: 19. This CDR3 reads CAIKGSAGGEGTTDTQYF. CDR3 sequence (DNA): TGTGCCATCAAAGGCTCGGCAGGAGGGGAGGGTACAACAGATACGCAGTATTTT.

This rearrangement joins TRBV7-2 to TRBJ1-1; D is ambiguous. Between the trimmed V and J ends, which lost 1 base and 3 bases, there was a span of 9 bases. CDR3 size: 14 residues. CDR1 SGHTA and CDR2 FQGNSA come from the germline V gene. CDR3 in DNA: TGTGCCAGCAGCTTAGGTGCGTCTTACACTGAAGCTTTCTTT. It encodes CASSLGASYTEAFF.

This chain joins TRBV5-4 and TRBJ2-1, with D unresolved. V lost 2 bases and J lost 5, with 11 bases in between. Germline loops: CDR1 SGHNT, CDR2 YYREEE (reference sequence). CDR3 length: 14 residues. This CDR3 reads CASSFSTDHNEQFF. The CDR3 nucleotides are TGTGCCAGCAGCTTCTCTACAGATCACAATGAGCAGTTCTTC.

V and J are TRBV5-4 and TRBJ1-1; D remains ambiguous. CDR3 length: 13 residues. Germline V lookup: CDR1 SGHNT, CDR2 YYREEE (reference sequence). Trimming stripped 3 bases from V and 2 bases from J, with 8 bases between. The CDR3 region is CASSSYLNTEAFF. In nucleotides, the CDR3 is TGTGCCAGCAGCTCCTACCTAAACACTGAAGCTTTCTTT.

J is TRBJ1-2 and V is TRBV5-4; D is possibly TRBD1 (5 bases). V lost 6 bases and J lost 6, with 18 bases in between. CDR3 length: 14 amino acids. Germline loops: CDR1 SGHNT, CDR2 YYREEE (reference sequence). CDR3 residues: CASTAGQGRDGYTF. Here the CDR3 DNA reads TGTGCCAGCACCGCTGGGCAGGGTCGGGATGGCTACACCTTC.

This chain connects TRBV12-1 to TRBJ1-1. TRBV12-1 is a known pseudogene. CDR3 length equals 15 residues. CDR3 loop: CASSFRPMGGAEAFF. The CDR3 DNA follows: TGTGCCAGCAGCTTTCGGCCGATGGGGGGGGCTGAAGCTTTCTTT.

The chain employs TRBV4-1 and TRBJ1-4; D unresolved. Deletions cut 5 bases from V and 4 bases from J, with 20 bases between. The CDR3 loop spans 17 amino acids. The germline V gene has CDR1 MGHRA and CDR2 YSYEKL. The CDR3: CASSSNFPEDYNEKLFF. For the CDR3, the DNA is TGCGCCAGCAGCTCAAATTTCCCCGAGGACTATAATGAAAAACTGTTTTTT.

Worth noting for this clone: One end of the junction does not line up with germline, which may come from a read error. The chain recombines TRBV4-1 with TRBJ2-5, with 8 positions matching TRBD2. Germline V gives CDR1 MGHRA, CDR2 YSYEKL. The CDR3 extends over 15 amino acids. Here the CDR3 reads CASSQVTGGVENQYF. CDR3 nucleotides: TGCGCCAGCAGCCAAGTAACGGGAGGGGTAGAGAACCAGTACTTC.

The chain recombines TRBV2 with TRBJ1-6; D gene ambiguous. This CDR3 comprises 15 residues. Germline lookup yields CDR1 SNHLY and CDR2 FYNNEI. V lost 1 base and J 9 bases, leaving 13 bases between the germline ends. The CDR3 region has the DNA TGTGCCAGCAGTGAAGTTTTAAGGCGGGGTTCACCCCTCCACTTT. Protein: CASSEVLRRGSPLHF.

The V and J genes are TRBV19 and TRBJ1-2; maybe TRBD1 (5 bases). V was trimmed by 10 bases and J by 8 bases, leaving 20 bases between them. Germline CDR1 reads LNHDA; CDR2 reads SQIVND (reference sequence). The CDR3 has 13 amino acids. In nucleotides, the CDR3 is TGTGCCACGAAAGGGGTCGAGACGAGGGGCTACACCTTC. It encodes CATKGVETRGYTF.

V is TRBV30 and J is TRBJ2-1; 10 bases align to TRBD2. With 2 bases clipped from V and 5 bases from J, the junction kept 9 bases outside the gene matches. The CDR3 spans 16 residues. Germline values: CDR1 GTSNPN, CDR2 SVGIG (reference sequence). The CDR3 DNA sequence: TGTGCCTGGAGTCAAATCTCTAGCGGGGGAAACAATGAGCAGTTCTTC. Protein: CAWSQISSGGNNEQFF.

The DNA of the CDR3 is TGTGCCAGTACCACAGGTGGCAGGGGGGACCAGCCCCAGCATTTT. Its translation: CASTTGGRGDQPQHF. This rearrangement joins TRBV19 to TRBJ1-5; 7 bases are shared with TRBD1. The CDR3 sequence is 15 residues long. Looked up from germline, CDR1 is LNHDA and CDR2 is SQIVND (reference sequence). With 7 bases clipped from V and 7 bases from J, the junction kept 13 bases outside the gene matches.

The chain uses TRBV6-5 and TRBJ1-1, with D perhaps TRBD1 (6 bases). The ends were cut back, 0 bases at V and 3 bases at J, with 8 bases in the middle. CDR1 is MNHEY, CDR2 SVGAGI, per germline. The length of the CDR3 is 14 residues. As DNA, the CDR3 is TGTGCCAGCAGTTACTCAACAGGGCACACTGAAGCTTTCTTT. The encoded protein is CASSYSTGHTEAFF.

V gene TRBV2 combines with J gene TRBJ1-5; 7 positions agree with TRBD1. The J segment lost 6 bases and the V segment lost 6 bases, leaving 2 bases of the junction unmatched. Per germline, CDR1 SNHLY and CDR2 FYNNEI. This CDR3 contains 12 residues. The CDR3 coding sequence is TGTGCCAGCAGGACAGGGAGTCAGCCCCAGCATTTT. Its protein is CASRTGSQPQHF.

This rearrangement joins TRBV7-9 to TRBJ1-1, with 7 positions matching TRBD1. V lost 2 bases, J lost 1 base, and 13 bases stayed unmatched. From germline, CDR1 is SEHNR and CDR2 FQNEAQ (reference sequence). The CDR3 spans 18 residues. CDR3 sequence (DNA): TGTGCCAGCAGCTTAAGGAGAGGCGTAGGGGGCCAGAACACTGAAGCTTTCTTT. This codes for CASSLRRGVGGQNTEAFF.

This chain uses TRBV6-6 with TRBJ2-7, with 10 positions matching TRBD1. Germline CDR1 reads MNHNY; CDR2 reads SVGAGI (reference sequence). The CDR3 covers 15 residues. J gave up 1 base and V 5 bases, and 5 bases lay outside the gene matches. This CDR3 is CASSVGQGGSYEQYF. The CDR3 DNA sequence: TGTGCCAGCAGTGTCGGACAGGGGGGGTCCTACGAGCAGTACTTC.

The rearrangement links TRBV7-2 to TRBJ2-7; the match to TRBD2 covers 8 bases. Germline trimming cut 7 bases from V and 0 bases from J; bases unmatched to any gene: 5. The CDR3 runs to 14 residues. The V gene's germline CDR1 is SGHTA and CDR2 FQGNSA. The CDR3 nucleotides read TGTGCCAGCACCCCCGGGGGGGGCTCCTACGAGCAGTACTTC. This encodes CASTPGGGSYEQYF.

The rearrangement joins TRBV29-1 to TRBJ1-1, with 9 bases aligning to TRBD1. Trimming at V came to 4 bases and at J to 4 bases, leaving 4 bases not matched to a gene. Per germline, CDR1 SQVTM and CDR2 ANQGSEA. The CDR3 length is 13 residues. The CDR3 DNA reads as TGCAGCGTTGTGTTGACAGGGGGCACTGAAGCTTTCTTT. Translation gives CSVVLTGGTEAFF.

The V call is TRBV6-1, the J call TRBJ1-2; D is possibly TRBD1 (6 bases). V gave up 11 bases and J gave up 6 bases, with 19 bases separating them. The germline V gene encodes CDR1 MNHNS and CDR2 SASEGT. The CDR3 sequence is 13 residues long. Here the CDR3 reads CAAGRGGRDGYTF. CDR3 in DNA: TGTGCCGCGGGGAGGGGGGGGAGGGATGGCTACACCTTC.